Shown below are 26 T cell receptor beta chains from a single sample sequenced in a study of blood T cell repertoires in COVID-19. TCRdb's copy holds only in-frame clones and misses some; the assay was immunoSEQ multiplex PCR. The sample holds about 180,000 clones, 88% seen once. The sample comprised peripheral blood. The receptor set was obtained from a young woman with acute or convalescent COVID-19.

The rearrangement links TRBV11-2 to TRBJ1-4, with 11 bases aligning to TRBD1. The CDR3 contains 13 residues. Losses at the gene ends were 6 bases for V and 7 bases for J; bases not matched to a gene: 1. Germline CDR1 SGHAT, CDR2 FQNNGV. Here the CDR3 reads CASRGTGGEKLFF. The CDR3 DNA reads TGTGCCAGCAGAGGGACAGGGGGTGAAAAACTGTTTTTT.

This sequence joins TRBV2 and TRBJ1-2; weak D call: TRBD1 (5 bases). The length of the CDR3 is 11 residues. V was trimmed by 8 bases and J by 7 bases, leaving 11 bases between them. CDR1 is SNHLY and CDR2 is FYNNEI in the germline V gene. CDR3 bases: TGTGCCAGCGGGGCGCTCGCTGGCTACACCTTC. It encodes CASGALAGYTF.

The V call is TRBV3-1 (or the pseudogene TRBV3-2), the J call TRBJ2-1, with 14 bases that match TRBD2. This CDR3 has 17 amino acids. CDR1 LGHDT and CDR2 YNNKEL come from the germline V gene (reference sequence). The J segment lost 7 bases and the V segment lost 4 bases, leaving 9 bases of the junction unmatched. The CDR3 loop reads CASSPRPGTSGSNEQFF. The CDR3 DNA follows: TGTGCCAGCAGCCCCCGACCCGGGACTAGCGGGAGTAATGAGCAGTTCTTC.

This clone was counted once. This sequence joins TRBV7-9 and TRBJ2-7; possibly TRBD1 for D (6 bases). CDR3 length: 14 amino acids. From germline, CDR1 is SEHNR and CDR2 FQNEAQ (reference sequence). V gave up 8 bases and J gave up 4 bases, with 18 bases separating them. The CDR3 region has the DNA TGTGCCAGCTCCAAAGGGAACCAGGGGTACGAGCAGTACTTC. Its protein product is CASSKGNQGYEQYF.

The rearrangement uses TRBV19 and TRBJ2-7; 10 positions match TRBD1. Trimming removed 6 bases from V and 4 bases from J; junction bases left unmatched: 6. The germline V gene has CDR1 LNHDA and CDR2 SQIVND (reference sequence). This CDR3 has 14 amino acids. CDR3 sequence reads: CASRQRQGAYEQYF. The CDR3 DNA reads TGTGCCAGTAGGCAAAGACAGGGGGCATACGAGCAGTACTTC.

With respect to this clone: Compared with germline, one end of the junction differs, possibly owing to a read error. The chain joins TRBV19 to TRBJ1-2; D remains unclear. The CDR3 totals 14 residues. Germline CDR1 and CDR2: LNHDA and SQIVND (reference sequence). This CDR3 is CASTIQRGDYGYTF. For the CDR3, the DNA is TGTGCCAGTACTATACAACGCGGGGATTATGGCTACACCTTC.

The chain couples TRBV29-1 to TRBJ2-7; 8 bases are a match to TRBD1. The CDR3 sequence is 12 residues long. V lost 7 bases and J lost 3; bases outside the gene matches: 5. Germline V CDR1 and CDR2: SQVTM, ANQGSEA. The CDR3 DNA sequence: TGCAGCGCCCGCGGACAGGGCTACGAGCAGTACTTC. It yields the protein CSARGQGYEQYF.

The chain joins TRBV30 to TRBJ2-1; 7 bases match TRBD2. This CDR3 spans 12 amino acids. CDR1 is GTSNPN, CDR2 SVGIG, per germline (reference sequence). The V and J ends lost 0 bases and 11 bases, in that order; junction bases with no gene match: 4. CDR3 DNA sequence: TGTGCCTGGAGTGTACTCGGGACTAAGCAGTTCTTC. It codes for CAWSVLGTKQFF.

The genes are TRBV28 and TRBJ2-7; D perhaps matches TRBD2 (6 bases). Between the trimmed V and J ends, which lost 5 bases and 1 base, there was a span of 12 bases. The germline V gene encodes CDR1 MDHEN and CDR2 SYDVKM. The CDR3 runs to 14 residues. The CDR3: CASSMTSLSYEQYF. CDR3 in DNA: TGTGCCAGCAGTATGACTAGTCTTTCCTACGAGCAGTACTTC. The variable domain in full, completed from reference TRBV28 and TRBJ2-7, reads DVKVTQSSRYLVKRTGEKVFLECVQDMDHENMFWYRQDPGLGLRLIYFSYDVKMKEKGDIPEGYSVSREKKERFSLILESASTNQTSMYLCASSMTSLSYEQYFGPGTRLTVT.

DNA of the CDR3: TGTGCCAGCAGTTTATCAGCCAACCCACAAGAGACCCAGTACTTC. Translating gives CASSLSANPQETQYF. This chain uses TRBV27 with TRBJ2-5; D not resolved. Germline V gene sequence: CDR1 MNHEY, CDR2 SMNVEV (reference sequence). V dropped 0 bases and J dropped 2 bases, with 10 bases sitting between them. CDR3 length: 15 residues.

The chain couples TRBV11-3 to TRBJ2-1, with TRBD1 as a possible D gene (5 bases). Per the germline V gene, CDR1 is SGHNT and CDR2 is YENEEA. The CDR3 runs 15 residues. The V gene lost 2 bases and the J gene lost 7 bases, with 15 bases spanning the gap. The CDR3 coding sequence is TGTGCCAGCAGCTTACCACAGGCACCTGGGAATGAGCAGTTCTTC. This encodes CASSLPQAPGNEQFF.

This chain uses TRBV2 with TRBJ2-5; the D gene is possibly TRBD1 (6 bases). The CDR3 consists of 14 residues. Per the germline V gene, CDR1 is SNHLY and CDR2 is FYNNEI. Trimming left V 7 bases short and J 10 bases short, with 22 bases between. CDR3 bases: TGTGCCAGCATTTTCGGCAGGCTCCAAGGGGGCCAGTACTTC. Translating it yields CASIFGRLQGGQYF.

Concerning this clone itself: The same CDR3 arises from other DNA sequences in this sample as well. The chain couples TRBV7-2 to TRBJ2-7; D is unresolved. Germline-derived CDR1 and CDR2 are SGHTA and FQGNSA. CDR3 length: 11 residues. Trimming cost V 5 bases and J 3 bases, with 5 bases left between them. The CDR3 coding sequence is TGTGCCAGCAGCCTCTACTACGAGCAGTACTTC. It yields the protein CASSLYYEQYF.

The chain combines TRBV5-8 with TRBJ2-4; 7 bases line up with TRBD1. Germline-derived CDR1 and CDR2 are SGHTS and YDEGEE. The J segment lost 6 bases and the V segment lost 2 bases, leaving 2 bases of the junction unmatched. The CDR3 is made up of 13 amino acids. CDR3: CASSLGGGNIQYF. The CDR3 nucleotides read TGTGCCAGCAGCTTAGGGGGCGGAAACATTCAGTACTTC.

The chain links TRBV6-5 to TRBJ2-7; 7 nucleotides line up with TRBD1. This CDR3 is 14 amino acids long. V was pared by 6 bases and J by 2 bases, with 7 bases of the junction left unmatched. Germline CDR1 is MNHEY and CDR2 is SVGAGI. CDR3 in amino acids: CASRVLQGPYEQYF. CDR3 in DNA: TGTGCCAGCAGGGTTCTACAGGGGCCCTACGAGCAGTACTTC.

The table lists this clone with a few counts. V and J are TRBV18 and TRBJ1-5; D is uncertain. This CDR3 has 14 amino acids. Trimming shortened V by 1 base and J by 2 bases, and 6 bases separated the two germline ends. The germline gives CDR1 KGHSH, CDR2 LQKENI. CDR3 residues: CASSPQGGNQPQHF. DNA of the CDR3: TGTGCCAGCTCACCACAGGGAGGCAATCAGCCCCAGCATTTT.

This clone was counted a single time. The chain recombines TRBV7-9 with TRBJ2-1; weak D call: TRBD2 (6 bases). Germline assignment: CDR1 SEHNR and CDR2 FQNEAQ (reference sequence). This CDR3 is 13 amino acids long. Deletions cut 8 bases from V and 8 bases from J, with 16 bases between. For the CDR3, the DNA is TGTGCCAGCGTGTTGCGGGATGGGGATGAGCAGTTCTTC. This gives the protein CASVLRDGDEQFF.

The J gene is TRBJ2-1, the V gene TRBV5-8; D is perhaps TRBD1 (5 bases). This CDR3 is 17 amino acids long. Germline assignment: CDR1 SGHTS and CDR2 YDEGEE. Trimming shortened V by 1 base and J by 2 bases, and 16 bases separated the two germline ends. The CDR3 bases are TGTGCCAGCAGCTTGAGGGCAGGGCCTTTCGCCTACAATGAGCAGTTCTTC. Translating it yields CASSLRAGPFAYNEQFF.

This clone was counted a single time. This chain links TRBV3-1 (or the pseudogene TRBV3-2) with TRBJ2-3; TRBD1 matches 8 bases. The J segment lost 6 bases and the V segment lost 4 bases, leaving 9 bases of the junction unmatched. The V gene's germline CDR1 is LGHDT and CDR2 YNNKEL (reference sequence). The CDR3 runs 15 residues. CDR3 residues: CASSRQGTLLDTQYF. In DNA form, the CDR3 reads TGTGCCAGCAGCCGACAGGGGACCCTTCTCGATACGCAGTATTTT.

DNA for the CDR3: TGTGCCAGCGGCGTAGTAGCGGGACGCACAGATACGCAGTATTTT. It translates to CASGVVAGRTDTQYF. The chain is built from TRBV7-2 and TRBJ2-3, with 8 bases fitting TRBD2. CDR1 is SGHTA and CDR2 is FQGNSA in the germline V gene. This CDR3 contains 15 residues. Trimming took 8 bases from V and 1 from J; bases not matched to a gene: 8. The full variable domain, with the rest looked up from reference TRBV7-2 and TRBJ2-3, is GAGVSQSPSNKVTEKGKDVELRCDPISGHTALYWYRQSLGQGLEFLIYFQGNSAPDKSGLPSDRFSAERTGGSVSTLTIQRTQQEDSAVYLCASGVVAGRTDTQYFGPGTRLTVL.

This chain uses TRBV11-2 with TRBJ2-7; D call uncertain. CDR1 is SGHAT and CDR2 is FQNNGV in the germline V gene. Trimming left V 5 bases short and J 2 bases short, with 16 bases between. The CDR3 is 15 residues long. The CDR3: CASSTTRTDPYEQYF. DNA of the CDR3: TGTGCCAGCAGCACAACTCGAACAGACCCCTACGAGCAGTACTTC. The full variable domain, in which reference TRBV11-2 and TRBJ2-7 provide the parts outside the CDR3, is EAGVAQSPRYKIIEKRQSVAFWCNPISGHATLYWYQQILGQGPKLLIQFQNNGVVDDSQLPKDRFSAERLKGVDSTLKIQPAKLEDSAVYLCASSTTRTDPYEQYFGPGTRLTVT.

The table lists this clone with a few counts. The chain recombines TRBV6-6 with TRBJ1-6, with a tentative D call TRBD1 (6 bases). CDR1 is MNHNY and CDR2 is SVGAGI in the germline V gene (reference sequence). V lost 5 bases, J lost 7 bases, and 21 bases lay in between. The CDR3 is 17 amino acids. The CDR3, as DNA: TGTGCCAGCAGTCGTTCCTTATTGGACAGCCGGAATTCACCCCTCCACTTT. This codes for CASSRSLLDSRNSPLHF.

The chain joins TRBV30 to TRBJ1-5; the D gene is possibly TRBD1 (6 bases). The germline CDR1 and CDR2 sequences are GTSNPN and SVGIG (reference sequence). The CDR3 is made up of 13 amino acids. The germline V and J ends were trimmed by 1 base and 3 bases, with 7 bases remaining between them. This chain's CDR3 is CAWSDRANQPQHF. The CDR3 DNA reads TGTGCCTGGAGTGACAGGGCCAATCAGCCCCAGCATTTT.

The V and J genes are TRBV2 and TRBJ2-7, with D uncertain. Trimming left V 5 bases short and J 2 bases short, with 10 bases between. The CDR3 contains 13 residues. Germline-derived CDR1 and CDR2 are SNHLY and FYNNEI. The CDR3 DNA is TGTGCCAGCAGTTCGACTTTCCCCTACGAGCAGTACTTC. Its translation: CASSSTFPYEQYF.

The V gene is TRBV25-1, the J gene TRBJ1-1; tentatively, D is TRBD1 (5 bases). The CDR3 runs to 12 residues. Per germline, CDR1 MGHDK and CDR2 SYGVNS. V was cut by 1 base and J by 10 bases, with 10 bases left in between. The CDR3 here is CASSESQGLAFF. The CDR3 DNA reads TGTGCCAGCAGTGAATCGCAGGGCTTAGCTTTCTTT.

The rearrangement uses TRBV6-5 and TRBJ2-2; D may be TRBD2 (5 bases). The CDR3 has 14 residues. V lost 6 bases, J lost 1 base, and 9 bases lay in between. The germline V gene has CDR1 MNHEY and CDR2 SVGAGI. CDR3 protein: CASRILENTGELFF. The DNA for the CDR3 is TGTGCCAGCAGAATACTAGAGAACACCGGGGAGCTGTTTTTT.